Below, 27 T cell receptor beta chains from the same sample are listed, as sequenced in a study of blood T cell repertoires in COVID-19. The method was immunoSEQ multiplex PCR; TCRdb's version includes in-frame clones alone and lacks a portion of them. The sample yields more than 9,500 clones, around nine tenths seen once. Sequencing used peripheral blood. The source is a man aged 70 or older with active COVID-19.

The V and J genes are TRBV12-3 or TRBV12-4 and TRBJ2-7; a possible D gene is TRBD2 (6 bases). V lost 6 bases, J lost 12 bases, and 21 bases lay in between. This CDR3 has 13 residues. The CDR3 DNA follows: TGTGCCAGCAGCTTGAGGGAAACTAGCTCGGTGTACTTC. Residues: CASSLRETSSVYF.

In DNA form, the CDR3 reads TGCGCCAGCAGCCAAGTGGCAGGGGGTGTCAATCAGCCCCAGCATTTT. As protein: CASSQVAGGVNQPQHF. This chain links TRBV4-1 with TRBJ1-5, with 7 bases that match TRBD1. This CDR3 spans 16 amino acids. V was clipped by 1 base and J by 3 bases; unmatched bases: 6. Germline CDR1 is MGHRA and CDR2 is YSYEKL.

The rearrangement links TRBV29-1 to TRBJ1-2; D possibly corresponds to TRBD1 (6 bases). The CDR3 sequence is 13 residues long. V was cut by 7 bases and J by 4 bases, with 16 bases left in between. CDR1 is SQVTM, CDR2 ANQGSEA, per germline. Here the CDR3 reads CSAPIQGTYGYTF. In DNA form, the CDR3 reads TGCAGCGCTCCGATACAGGGCACCTATGGCTACACCTTC.

This clone was seen just once. The V and J genes are TRBV20-1 and TRBJ2-3; D may be TRBD2 (6 bases). This CDR3 has 16 residues. The germline CDR1 and CDR2 sequences are DFQATT and SNEGSKA (reference sequence). The V and J ends lost 3 bases and 1 base respectively, with 17 bases between them. CDR3 DNA: TGCAGTGCTAGTAGGGGTTGGCGGGGAGGCACAGATACGCAGTATTTT. It yields the protein CSASRGWRGGTDTQYF.

This chain uses TRBV7-2 with TRBJ2-3; 11 bases align to TRBD2. V trimming: 3 bases; J trimming: 3 bases; junction bases outside the gene matches: 11. The CDR3 extends over 18 amino acids. CDR1 is SGHTA and CDR2 is FQGNSA in the germline V gene. In DNA form, the CDR3 reads TGTGCCAGCAGCTTTCCGGCTTCTAGCGGGAGGTTGACAGATACGCAGTATTTT. Its protein is CASSFPASSGRLTDTQYF.

The rearrangement uses TRBV7-2 and TRBJ2-7; tentative D call: TRBD2 (6 bases). Deletions cut 5 bases from V and 5 bases from J, with 13 bases between. CDR3 length: 13 amino acids. Germline CDR1 is SGHTA and CDR2 is FQGNSA. This CDR3 reads CASSRGSWDEQYF. CDR3 bases: TGTGCCAGCAGCCGGGGGAGTTGGGACGAGCAGTACTTC.

This sequence joins TRBV29-1 and TRBJ2-1, with 9 nucleotides matching TRBD1. CDR3 length equals 12 residues. With 7 bases clipped from V and 4 bases from J, the junction kept 2 bases outside the gene matches. CDR1 and CDR2 (germline): SQVTM, ANQGSEA. This chain's CDR3 is CSGQGDYNEQFF. The CDR3 nucleotides are TGCAGCGGACAGGGGGATTACAATGAGCAGTTCTTC.

The rearrangement joins TRBV10-3 to TRBJ2-3; D uncertain. The CDR3 is 13 amino acids. V dropped 2 bases and J dropped 6 bases, with 9 bases sitting between them. Germline CDR1 ENHRY, CDR2 SYGVKD. CDR3 residues: CAISEGPEDTQYF. CDR3 nucleotide sequence: TGTGCCATCAGTGAGGGGCCCGAGGATACGCAGTATTTT.

The V call is TRBV7-6, the J call TRBJ2-3; maybe TRBD2 (6 bases). Trimming stripped 5 bases from V and 2 bases from J, with 11 bases between. Per the germline V gene, CDR1 is SGHVS and CDR2 is FNYEAQ. The CDR3 extends over 14 amino acids. CDR3 loop: CASSPGTYTDTQYF. CDR3 in DNA: TGTGCCAGCAGCCCCGGGACTTACACAGATACGCAGTATTTT.

This sequence joins TRBV12-1 and TRBJ2-7; the table's D call TRBD1 went unverified against the DNA. TRBV12-1 is reported as a pseudogene. The CDR3 is 16 amino acids. The CDR3 DNA follows: TGTGCCAGCAGCCGTACAGGGGAGTATAGCTCCTACGAGCAGTACTTC. This encodes CASSRTGEYSSYEQYF.

The genes are TRBV13 and TRBJ2-1, with 8 bases matching TRBD2. Germline lookup yields CDR1 PRHDT and CDR2 FYEKMQ (reference sequence). J was trimmed by 2 bases and V by 1 base; bases with no gene match: 4. The CDR3 runs to 16 residues. CDR3 in amino acids: CASSLDDGGAYNEQFF. In nucleotides, the CDR3 is TGTGCCAGCAGCTTAGATGACGGGGGGGCCTACAATGAGCAGTTCTTC. Full variable domain (missing parts from reference TRBV13 and TRBJ2-1): AAGVIQSPRHLIKEKRETATLKCYPIPRHDTVYWYQQGPGQDPQFLISFYEKMQSDKGSIPDRFSAQQFSDYHSELNMSSLELGDSALYFCASSLDDGGAYNEQFFGPGTRLTVL.

The genes are TRBV7-9 and TRBJ1-5; 7 positions agree with TRBD1. The CDR3 is 15 residues long. Germline values: CDR1 SEHNR, CDR2 FQNEAQ (reference sequence). Trimming removed 5 bases from V and 1 base from J; junction bases left unmatched: 5. The CDR3: CASSKMTGSNQPQHF. The CDR3 DNA sequence: TGTGCCAGCAGCAAAATGACAGGGAGCAATCAGCCCCAGCATTTT.

The chain joins TRBV9 to TRBJ1-1; 7 bases map to TRBD1. CDR3 length: 12 amino acids. The V gene end was trimmed by 5 bases and the J gene end by 3 bases; junction bases not matched to a gene: 1. The germline CDR1 and CDR2 sequences are SGDLS and YYNGEE. Written as DNA, the CDR3 is TGTGCCAGCAGTACAGGGGACACTGAAGCTTTCTTT. Residues: CASSTGDTEAFF.

This clone was observed a single time. V usage is TRBV18 and J usage is TRBJ1-2, with a weak D call TRBD1 (5 bases). The CDR3 spans 15 residues. Germline V lookup: CDR1 KGHSH, CDR2 LQKENI. V lost 1 base, J lost 2 bases, and 11 bases lay in between. The CDR3 spells CASSPRGRENYGYTF. The DNA of the CDR3 is TGTGCCAGCTCACCACGGGGCAGGGAAAACTATGGCTACACCTTC.

The rearrangement uses TRBV28 and TRBJ1-1, with 8 bases aligning to TRBD1. Trimming at V came to 4 bases and at J to 8 bases, leaving 3 bases not matched to a gene. Per the germline V gene, CDR1 is MDHEN and CDR2 is SYDVKM. There are 12 residues in the CDR3. The CDR3 nucleotides read TGTGCCAGCAGTTCCAGGGACAGGGAAGCTTTCTTT. This codes for CASSSRDREAFF. Together with reference TRBV28 and TRBJ1-1, the CDR3 gives the full variable domain: DVKVTQSSRYLVKRTGEKVFLECVQDMDHENMFWYRQDPGLGLRLIYFSYDVKMKEKGDIPEGYSVSREKKERFSLILESASTNQTSMYLCASSSRDREAFFGQGTRLTVV.

This clone has just a few counts. This chain joins TRBV6-6 and TRBJ1-1, with 7 bases matching TRBD1. The length of the CDR3 is 14 residues. Germline V gene lookup returns CDR1 MNHNY and CDR2 SVGAGI (reference sequence). With V trimmed by 4 bases and J by 5 bases, 7 bases remained unmatched. This CDR3 is CASSFPEQGTEAFF. The CDR3 coding sequence is TGTGCCAGCAGTTTCCCGGAACAGGGGACTGAAGCTTTCTTT.

This chain uses TRBV4-1 with TRBJ1-2, with 10 bases identical to TRBD1. The CDR3 is 17 amino acids. V shed 3 bases and J 4 bases; nucleotides not matched to a gene: 11. Germline values: CDR1 MGHRA, CDR2 YSYEKL. The CDR3 protein is CASSQGPPGQGLYGYTF. CDR3 nucleotide sequence: TGCGCCAGCAGCCAGGGACCTCCGGGACAGGGGCTCTATGGCTACACCTTC.

V usage is TRBV6-5 and J usage is TRBJ1-2; D may be TRBD1 (6 bases). Germline V lookup: CDR1 MNHEY, CDR2 SVGAGI. V lost 2 bases and J 2 bases, leaving 15 bases between the germline ends. This CDR3 is 16 amino acids long. This chain's CDR3 is CASSYGQGPSNYGYTF. CDR3 in DNA: TGTGCCAGCAGTTACGGGCAGGGGCCCTCCAACTATGGCTACACCTTC.

This clone was counted once. J is TRBJ2-7 and V is TRBV11-3; no firm D call. Trimming stripped 3 bases from V and 3 bases from J, with 15 bases between. The CDR3 has 15 residues. Germline V gene lookup returns CDR1 SGHNT and CDR2 YENEEA. CDR3 nucleotide sequence: TGTGCCAGCAGCTTCGCTAGAGGTCCCAACTACGAGCAGTACTTC. Its protein product is CASSFARGPNYEQYF.

This chain uses TRBV7-9 with TRBJ1-1; D is perhaps TRBD1 (6 bases). The germline gives CDR1 SEHNR, CDR2 FQNEAQ (reference sequence). The V and J ends lost 5 bases and 1 base respectively, with 11 bases between them. The CDR3 runs 14 residues. CDR3 in amino acids: CASSLTGKNTEAFF. CDR3 coding DNA: TGTGCCAGCAGCCTAACAGGGAAGAACACTGAAGCTTTCTTT.

The rearrangement links TRBV4-1 to TRBJ2-5; D call uncertain. The CDR3 has 15 amino acids. V gave up 0 bases and J gave up 4 bases, with 12 bases separating them. Germline CDR1 MGHRA, CDR2 YSYEKL. CDR3 nucleotide sequence: TGCGCCAGCAGCCAAGATGGGCATTTTGTAGAGACCCAGTACTTC. Residues: CASSQDGHFVETQYF.

In its sample, this clone was seen once. V is TRBV21-1 and J is TRBJ1-2. TRBV21-1 is a pseudogene segment. This CDR3 comprises 14 residues. In DNA form, the CDR3 reads TGTGCCAGCAGCGATGGGGGGGGAAACTATGGCTACACCTTC. Translating gives CASSDGGGNYGYTF.

The chain links TRBV9 to TRBJ2-2; tentatively, D is TRBD1 (5 bases). Per germline, CDR1 SGDLS and CDR2 YYNGEE. V dropped 2 bases and J dropped 5 bases, with 10 bases sitting between them. The CDR3 is made up of 14 amino acids. This CDR3 is CASSVRVETGELFF. The DNA for the CDR3 is TGTGCCAGCAGCGTCAGGGTCGAAACCGGGGAGCTGTTTTTT. Combining the CDR3 with reference TRBV9 and TRBJ2-2 gives the whole variable domain DSGVTQTPKHLITATGQRVTLRCSPRSGDLSVYWYQQSLDQGLQFLIQYYNGEERAKGNILERFSAQQFPDLHSELNLSSLELGDSALYFCASSVRVETGELFFGEGSRLTVL.

V usage is TRBV19 and J usage is TRBJ2-3, with 8 bases identical to TRBD2. The CDR3 consists of 15 residues. Germline CDR1 and CDR2: LNHDA and SQIVND (reference sequence). V lost 4 bases, J lost 6 bases, and 9 bases stayed unmatched. CDR3 sequence: CASSNLAGLGDTQYF. The CDR3 nucleotides are TGTGCCAGTAGTAATCTAGCGGGCCTTGGGGATACGCAGTATTTT.

V is TRBV7-9 and J is TRBJ2-7; 9 bases are a match to TRBD1. Trimming at V came to 6 bases and at J to 5 bases, leaving 14 bases not matched to a gene. Germline V gene sequence: CDR1 SEHNR, CDR2 FQNEAQ (reference sequence). The CDR3 is made up of 16 amino acids. The CDR3 DNA sequence: TGTGCCAGCAGTTTCCAACCGGGACAGGGTAGCCACGAGCAGTACTTC. Its translation is CASSFQPGQGSHEQYF. The full variable domain, its missing parts supplied by reference TRBV7-9 and TRBJ2-7, is DTGVSQNPRHKITKRGQNVTFRCDPISEHNRLYWYRQTLGQGPEFLTYFQNEAQLEKSRLLSDRFSAERPKGSFSTLEIQRTEQGDSAMYLCASSFQPGQGSHEQYFGPGTRLTVT.

The genes are TRBV5-4 and TRBJ2-3; TRBD2 agrees at 7 bases. Germline V lookup: CDR1 SGHNT, CDR2 YYREEE (reference sequence). J lost 2 bases, V lost 3 bases, and 12 bases had no gene match. The CDR3 is made up of 17 amino acids. The CDR3 DNA sequence: TGTGCCAGCAGCTCAGCACTCCCTAGCGGCTCCACAGATACGCAGTATTTT. Encoded protein: CASSSALPSGSTDTQYF.

J is TRBJ2-1 and V is TRBV18; D not resolved. The germline V gene encodes CDR1 KGHSH and CDR2 LQKENI. This CDR3 is 13 amino acids long. Trimming shortened V by 0 bases and J by 8 bases, and 8 bases separated the two germline ends. This CDR3 is CASSPPLPHEQFF. In nucleotides, the CDR3 is TGTGCCAGCTCACCACCCCTCCCCCATGAGCAGTTCTTC.